The rows below give T cell receptor beta chains drawn from one sample of a study of cytomegalovirus exposure and HLA in healthy donors. Some clones are missing from TCRdb's copy, which holds only in-frame ones; the method was immunoSEQ multiplex PCR. Of about 140,000 clones listed, 75% to 80% are singletons. Sequencing was done on a sample of PBMCs. Source of these receptors: a female donor in good health and CMV-seronegative. CDR3s include the opening cysteine and the closing phenylalanine or tryptophan. A D gene is named only where the DNA matches it firmly. A clone size is listed for some rows: how often the clone was seen (once, few, many), or a class if it is expanded.

size,V,J,D,length,CDR3,DNA
-,TRBV5-1,TRBJ1-1,TRBD1,14,CASSLAVLEQGAFF,TGCGCCAGCAGCTTGGCTGTTTTGGAACAGGGGGCTTTCTTT
few,TRBV6-1,TRBJ1-3,-,15,CASTKDQGGGNTIYF,TGTGCCAGCACCAAGGACCAGGGCGGTGGAAACACCATATATTTT
-,TRBV27,TRBJ2-7,-,14,CASSLSLQPYEQYF,TGTGCCAGCAGTTTATCGTTACAGCCCTACGAGCAGTACTTC
-,TRBV9,TRBJ2-5,TRBD1,15,CASTRTGVPQETQYF,TGTGCCAGCACCAGAACAGGGGTGCCCCAAGAGACCCAGTACTTC
-,TRBV27,TRBJ2-1,-,13,CASSLSFRNEQFF,TGTGCCAGCAGTTTATCCTTTCGCAATGAGCAGTTCTTC
-,TRBV2,TRBJ2-7,TRBD2,15,CASSEAAAGGYEQYF,TGTGCCAGCAGTGAAGCTGCGGCGGGGGGCTACGAGCAGTACTTC
few,TRBV27,TRBJ1-4,-,15,CASSFSFRGNEKLFF,TGTGCCAGCAGTTTCTCGTTCAGGGGAAACGAAAAACTGTTTTTT
-,TRBV2,TRBJ2-5,-,13,CASDGTLQETQYF,TGTGCCAGCGACGGGACACTCCAAGAGACCCAGTACTTC
-,TRBV6-1,TRBJ1-1,-,11,CASWAGIEAFF,TGTGCCAGCTGGGCAGGGATTGAAGCTTTCTTT
-,TRBV13,TRBJ2-7,TRBD1,14,CASSSRTGTYEQYF,TGTGCCAGCAGCTCCCGGACAGGGACCTACGAGCAGTACTTC
few,TRBV6-1,TRBJ1-2,-,14,CASSEAPGDYGYTF,TGTGCCAGCAGTGAAGCGCCAGGTGACTATGGCTACACCTTC
-,TRBV6-5,TRBJ1-1,-,11,CASSYRGLAFF,TGTGCCAGCAGTTACAGGGGTTTGGCTTTCTTT
few,TRBV28,TRBJ1-5,-,12,CASSFQNQPQHF,TGTGCCAGCAGTTTCCAGAATCAGCCCCAGCATTTT
few,TRBV6-6,TRBJ1-1,TRBD1,13,CAGRQGVNTEAFF,TGTGCCGGTAGACAGGGAGTGAACACTGAAGCTTTCTTT
-,TRBV10-3,TRBJ2-2,-,14,CAISRGGNTGELFF,TGTGCCATCAGTAGGGGGGGTAACACCGGGGAGCTGTTTTTT
-,TRBV5-1,TRBJ2-3,-,14,CASSSTSSTDTQYF,TGCGCCAGCAGCTCGACTAGTAGCACAGATACGCAGTATTTT
-,TRBV27,TRBJ2-7,TRBD1,15,CASGRTGTGRHEQYF,TGTGCCAGCGGGAGGACCGGGACAGGGAGACACGAGCAGTACTTC
-,TRBV5-4,TRBJ2-1,TRBD1,14,CASSQGADWDEQFF,TGTGCCAGCAGCCAGGGGGCGGACTGGGATGAGCAGTTCTTC
-,TRBV28,TRBJ2-7,TRBD1,18,CASSSLELGTGFSYEQYF,TGTGCCAGCAGTTCCCTAGAACTCGGGACAGGATTCTCCTACGAGCAGTACTTC
-,TRBV28,TRBJ1-2,-,14,CASSLLENNYGYTF,TGTGCCAGCAGTTTATTAGAGAATAACTATGGCTACACCTTC